This TCR beta chain is drawn from a study of T cells after yellow fever vaccination. Trimming shortened V by 3 bases and J by 4 bases, and 16 bases separated the two germline ends. The V gene's germline CDR1 is LGHNA and CDR2 YSLEER. The CDR3 loop spans 16 amino acids. TCRdb re-called the 5' RACE reads with MiXCR, one entry per CDR3 protein. The data show 300,000 to 350,000 distinct CDR3 sequences, around 4.3% seen once. This TCR was recovered from a man younger than 35 who received the YFV17D yellow fever vaccine. The chain combines TRBV4-3 with TRBJ2-1; no definite D call. The sample consisted of PBMCs, taken 15 days after the yellow fever booster vaccination. The CDR3 reads CASSQGGKESYNEQFF. Written as DNA, the CDR3 is TGCGCCAGCAGCCAGGGTGGGAAAGAGAGTTACAATGAGCAGTTCTTC.